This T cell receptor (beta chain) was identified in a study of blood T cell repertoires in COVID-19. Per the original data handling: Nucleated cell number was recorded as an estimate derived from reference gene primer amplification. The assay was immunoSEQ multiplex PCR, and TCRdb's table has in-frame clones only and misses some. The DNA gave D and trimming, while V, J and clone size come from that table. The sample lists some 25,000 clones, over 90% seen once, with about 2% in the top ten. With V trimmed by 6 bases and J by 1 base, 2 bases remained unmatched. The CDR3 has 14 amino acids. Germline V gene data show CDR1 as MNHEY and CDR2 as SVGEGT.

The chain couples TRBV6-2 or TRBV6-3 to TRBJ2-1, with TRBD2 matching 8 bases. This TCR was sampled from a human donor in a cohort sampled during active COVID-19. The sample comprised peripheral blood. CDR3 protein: CASSVAGSYNEQFF. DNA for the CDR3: TGTGCCAGCAGCGTAGCGGGGTCCTACAATGAGCAGTTCTTC.